This entry describes one T cell receptor beta chain. The repertoire was sequenced with immunoSEQ multiplex PCR; TCRdb's copy has only in-frame clones and lacks some. The data contain some 19,000 clones, about 70% of them singletons. The sample belongs to a study of early stage breast cancer tumors. With 5 bases clipped from V and 7 bases from J, the junction kept 8 bases outside the gene matches. Germline V gene sequence: CDR1 SGHTA, CDR2 FQGNSA. CDR3 length: 15 amino acids. The TCR sequence derives from a person between 55 and 69 years old with breast cancer. The sample taken for sequencing was blood. The chain is built from TRBV7-2 and TRBJ2-1, with 10 nucleotides matching TRBD2. The CDR3 region has the DNA TGTGCCAGCAGCCGTCAAAGCGGGGGGGGTAATGAGCAGTTCTTC. It yields the protein CASSRQSGGGNEQFF.